The rows below give T cell receptor beta chains drawn from one sample of a study of control samples from healthy donors and cancer patients. The protocol was immunoSEQ multiplex PCR, while the TCRdb copy is restricted to in-frame clones and leaves out a portion. The profile shows approximately 84,000 clones, around 91% of them singletons. Sequencing was carried out using blood. The receptor set was obtained from a man in his thirties or forties in good health. CDR3s include the opening cysteine and the closing phenylalanine or tryptophan. A D gene is named only where the DNA matches it firmly. Rows give clone size only sometimes, using once, few, many, or a class for an expanded clone.

>few|TRBV29-1|NA|TRBJ1-1
CSVVGGGNTEAFF
TGCAGCGTTGTGGGGGGCGGGAACACTGAAGCTTTCTTT
>NA|TRBV19|NA|TRBJ1-2
CASSGVGNYGYTF
TGTGCCAGTAGTGGAGTGGGAAACTATGGCTACACCTTC
>NA|TRBV15|NA|TRBJ1-2
CATSSRQARNYTF
TGTGCCACCAGCAGCCGACAGGCCCGTAATTACACCTTC
>NA|TRBV11-3|NA|TRBJ1-1
CASSPGTGWDTEAFF
TGTGCCAGCAGCCCCGGGACTGGGTGGGACACTGAAGCTTTCTTT
>once|TRBV19|TRBD2|TRBJ2-2
CASSILAGGGTGELFF
TGTGCCAGTAGTATCCTAGCGGGGGGCGGCACCGGGGAGCTGTTTTTT
>NA|TRBV5-6|TRBD1|TRBJ2-3
CASREKGQGGTDTQYF
TGTGCCAGCAGGGAAAAGGGACAGGGGGGCACAGATACGCAGTATTTT
>NA|TRBV6-4|NA|TRBJ1-5
CARVPSGGRQHQPQHF
TGTGCCAGGGTCCCCTCGGGGGGTCGACAGCATCAGCCCCAGCATTTT
>NA|TRBV30|NA|TRBJ2-1
CAWGEGTVRGEQFF
TGTGCCTGGGGGGAAGGGACTGTTCGGGGAGAGCAGTTCTTC
>NA|TRBV28|NA|TRBJ2-5
CASSLRDRDKETQYF
TGTGCCAGCAGTTTACGGGACCGGGATAAAGAGACCCAGTACTTC
>NA|TRBV25-1|NA|TRBJ2-5
CASSEWVEVGETQYF
TGTGCCAGCAGTGAGTGGGTAGAGGTGGGTGAGACCCAGTACTTC
>NA|TRBV11-2|NA|TRBJ2-1
CASSPGGRNEQFF
TGTGCCAGCAGCCCTGGGGGGAGGAATGAGCAGTTCTTC
>NA|TRBV3-1/TRBV3-2|TRBD1|TRBJ2-1
CASSQADRGFFSEQFF
TGTGCCAGCAGCCAAGCGGACAGGGGGTTTTTTAGTGAGCAGTTCTTC